The 30 T cell receptor beta chains reported below all come from one sample, sequenced in a study of blood T cells in healthy people across ages. Together with a sample-barcoded 5' primer, a J-beta primer mix was included in a second PCR lasting about 6 to 11 cycles. MiXCR was run by TCRdb on the 5' RACE reads, yielding one entry per CDR3 protein. This sample has some 1,500,000 distinct CDR3 sequences, with around 40% found just once. Sequenced sample: blood. All receptors derive from a young woman in good health.

Points on this clonotype: This may be a read error: a much more frequent sequence differs by one nucleotide. The chain joins TRBV3-1 to TRBJ2-1; D remains ambiguous. CDR1 is LGHDT and CDR2 is YNNKEL in the germline V gene (reference sequence). The CDR3 sequence is 12 residues long. The CDR3 reads CASIQSRDEQFF. The CDR3 nucleotides read TGTGCCAGCATCCAATCCCGCGATGAGCAGTTCTTC.

The CDR3 DNA follows: TGCAGTGCGCGGGACAGCTATAATTCACCCCTCCACTTT. Translation gives CSARDSYNSPLHF. The genes are TRBV20-1 and TRBJ1-6; 7 bases match TRBD1. Trimming at V came to 6 bases and at J to 3 bases, leaving 2 bases not matched to a gene. CDR1 DFQATT and CDR2 SNEGSKA come from the germline V gene (reference sequence). CDR3 length equals 13 residues.

This clonotype was picked up a small number of times. The V and J genes are TRBV19 and TRBJ2-5; 7 bases align to TRBD1. The germline V gene has CDR1 LNHDA and CDR2 SQIVND (reference sequence). Losses at the gene ends were 5 bases for V and 0 bases for J; bases not matched to a gene: 12. The CDR3 loop spans 17 amino acids. Here the CDR3 DNA reads TGTGCCAGTAGTGACCCCCTGGGACAGACGTACCAAGAGACCCAGTACTTC. The encoded protein is CASSDPLGQTYQETQYF.

In DNA form, the CDR3 reads TGCAGCGACGGGACACAAGAGACCCAGTACTTC. It codes for CSDGTQETQYF. V usage is TRBV29-1 and J usage is TRBJ2-5, with D possibly matching TRBD1 (6 bases). The CDR3 is 11 residues long. With 7 bases removed from V and 2 bases from J, the gap between germline ends came to 8 bases. Germline V gene lookup returns CDR1 SQVTM and CDR2 ANQGSEA.

This clonotype was recorded a few times. V and J are TRBV7-8 and TRBJ2-4; 8 bases match TRBD1. CDR1 is SGHVS, CDR2 FQNEAQ, per germline. The CDR3 sequence is 15 residues long. V shed 0 bases and J 13 bases; nucleotides not matched to a gene: 11. The CDR3 DNA sequence: TGTGCCAGCAGCTTAGCGGCCTCGACAGGGGAAGTGCAGTACTTC. Amino acids: CASSLAASTGEVQYF.

The gene calls are TRBV3-1 and TRBJ2-3, with 9 bases identical to TRBD2. Germline CDR1 reads LGHDT; CDR2 reads YNNKEL (reference sequence). J gave up 2 bases and V 4 bases, and 13 bases lay outside the gene matches. This CDR3 has 18 residues. CDR3 region: CASSLKRGAAVPTDTQYF. CDR3 sequence (DNA): TGTGCCAGCAGCCTGAAGCGGGGGGCAGCAGTACCCACAGATACGCAGTATTTT.

The chain is built from TRBV12-3 or TRBV12-4 and TRBJ2-5; tentatively, D is TRBD1 or TRBD2 (6 bases each). The CDR3 sequence is 12 residues long. Between the trimmed V and J ends, which lost 7 bases and 11 bases, there was a span of 17 bases. Written as DNA, the CDR3 is TGTGCCAGCACCCTCGGGGGCGCTGAGCAGTACTTC. Amino acids: CASTLGGAEQYF.

The chain is built from TRBV20-1 and TRBJ2-7; perhaps TRBD1 as D (5 bases). V gave up 5 bases and J gave up 0 bases, with 11 bases separating them. In germline, CDR1 is DFQATT, CDR2 SNEGSKA (reference sequence). The CDR3 runs to 13 residues. DNA for the CDR3: TGCAGTGCTCATAGGGGTTCCTCCTACGAGCAGTACTTC. It encodes CSAHRGSSYEQYF.

V usage is TRBV6-5 and J usage is TRBJ1-6; 7 bases agree with TRBD1. The CDR3 runs to 14 residues. Germline CDR1 and CDR2: MNHEY and SVGAGI. Unmatched junction bases numbered 4, after V lost 1 base and J lost 10 bases. The CDR3 spells CASSYYDRASPLHF. The CDR3 bases are TGTGCCAGCAGTTACTACGACAGGGCCTCACCCCTCCACTTT.

J is TRBJ2-5 and V is TRBV5-1; 12 nucleotides match TRBD2. CDR3 length equals 17 residues. Germline assignment: CDR1 SGHRS and CDR2 YFSETQ. V shed 1 base and J 4 bases; nucleotides not matched to a gene: 8. The CDR3: CASSLSPSGRATETQYF. DNA for the CDR3: TGCGCCAGCAGCTTGTCTCCTAGCGGGAGGGCCACAGAGACCCAGTACTTC.

This clonotype was seen more than once but under ten times. The rearrangement links TRBV12-3 or TRBV12-4 to TRBJ2-1, with TRBD2 matching over 15 bases. The CDR3 contains 16 residues. V was pared by 6 bases and J by 9 bases, with 9 bases of the junction left unmatched. CDR3 in amino acids: CASRRGTSGRRSEQFF. In nucleotides, the CDR3 is TGTGCCAGCAGAAGGGGGACTAGCGGGAGGAGGAGTGAGCAGTTCTTC.

This clonotype was detected only once. It may be a read error: a sequence one base away is much more abundant. This chain uses TRBV5-1 with TRBJ2-1, with D unclear. The J call may be in error: the DNA end matches TRBJ2-7 better. CDR3 size: 15 residues. Germline lookup yields CDR1 SGHRS and CDR2 YFSETQ. This chain's CDR3 is CASSLVTGTYNEQYF. CDR3 coding DNA: TGCGCCAGCAGCTTGGTTACTGGAACGTACAATGAGCAGTACTTC.

This clonotype was observed a handful of times. The CDR3 sequence is CASSFSPDYEQYF. The CDR3 DNA reads TGTGCCAGCAGTTTCAGTCCCGACTACGAGCAGTACTTC. V usage is TRBV12-3 or TRBV12-4 and J usage is TRBJ2-7; no clear D gene. This CDR3 is 13 amino acids long. Trimming stripped 3 bases from V and 3 bases from J, with 9 bases between.

The V and J genes are TRBV12-3 or TRBV12-4 and TRBJ2-5; 11 positions agree with TRBD2. Losses at the gene ends were 5 bases for V and 4 bases for J; bases not matched to a gene: 9. This CDR3 has 16 residues. CDR3 amino acids: CASSGIAGGQPETQYF. CDR3 sequence (DNA): TGTGCCAGCAGTGGGATAGCGGGAGGGCAGCCAGAGACCCAGTACTTC.

There are a few counts of this clonotype. The rearrangement links TRBV7-2 to TRBJ1-3; tentatively, D is TRBD1 (6 bases). Trimming removed 5 bases at V and 4 bases at J, with 15 bases between. The CDR3 length is 15 residues. Germline V gene sequence: CDR1 SGHTA, CDR2 FQGNSA. The CDR3 DNA sequence: TGTGCCAGCAGCGCGACCAGGGGAGGCGGAAACACCATATATTTT. Translating it yields CASSATRGGGNTIYF.

For this clonotype: A read error may produce the germline difference seen at one junction end. This chain links TRBV4-1 with TRBJ1-2; D remains unclear. This CDR3 is 16 amino acids long. Germline V gene data show CDR1 as MGHRA and CDR2 as YSYEKL. CDR3 DNA sequence: TGCGCCAACAGCCAAGGGCCAGTCCTAGCTAACTATGGCTACACCTTC. Its protein product is CANSQGPVLANYGYTF.

The chain couples TRBV7-9 to TRBJ2-3; 7 nucleotides align to TRBD2. Per the germline V gene, CDR1 is SEHNR and CDR2 is FQNEAQ (reference sequence). J gave up 0 bases and V 3 bases, and 3 bases lay outside the gene matches. The CDR3 covers 15 residues. The CDR3 loop reads CASSFGTTSTDTQYF. CDR3 DNA: TGTGCCAGCAGCTTCGGGACTACTAGCACAGATACGCAGTATTTT.

In the case of this clonotype: The junction departs from germline at one end; a sequencing error may be responsible. V gene TRBV6-2 or TRBV6-3 combines with J gene TRBJ2-1; D gene unclear. The CDR3 extends over 12 amino acids. Germline values: CDR1 MNHEY, CDR2 SVGEGT. The CDR3 DNA is TGTGCCGGCAGTGCCCAGGTACATGAGCAGTTCTTC. Protein sequence: CAGSAQVHEQFF.

The DNA of the CDR3 is TGTGCCAGCAGTCATCTCGGGAGCGTCTACGAGCAGTTCTTC. This encodes CASSHLGSVYEQFF. The chain recombines TRBV6-2 or TRBV6-3 with TRBJ2-1; D is perhaps TRBD2 (6 bases). The ends were cut back, 5 bases at V and 10 bases at J, with 18 bases in the middle. The germline gives CDR1 MNHEY, CDR2 SVGEGT. CDR3 size: 14 residues.

This clonotype was observed a handful of times. V is TRBV10-3 and J is TRBJ2-7; TRBD2 matches at 13 bases. Germline V gene lookup returns CDR1 ENHRY and CDR2 SYGVKD. The V and J ends lost 0 bases and 7 bases, in that order; junction bases with no gene match: 3. CDR3 length: 15 residues. The CDR3 DNA is TGTGCCATCAGTGAGTCTGGACTAGCGGGGGTTGAGCAGTACTTC. Residues: CAISESGLAGVEQYF.

The V and J genes are TRBV27 and TRBJ2-1; no firm D call. CDR1 MNHEY and CDR2 SMNVEV come from the germline V gene (reference sequence). This CDR3 is 16 amino acids long. V was cut by 5 bases and J by 0 bases, with 14 bases left in between. CDR3 sequence: CASSPGEAYSYNEQFF. CDR3 DNA sequence: TGTGCCAGCAGTCCCGGCGAGGCCTACTCCTACAATGAGCAGTTCTTC.

The rearrangement links TRBV7-9 to TRBJ2-1; D gene ambiguous. The CDR3 sequence is 17 residues long. The germline gives CDR1 SEHNR, CDR2 FQNEAQ (reference sequence). The ends were cut back, 4 bases at V and 0 bases at J, with 16 bases in the middle. The CDR3 DNA reads TGTGCCAGCAGCTCGCCCCTAGTGGGAAGCTCCTACAATGAGCAGTTCTTC. It yields the protein CASSSPLVGSSYNEQFF.

This clonotype was detected a few times. This chain joins TRBV6-5 and TRBJ2-5, with TRBD1 matching 8 bases. After removal of 0 bases from V and 5 bases from J, the junction contained 11 bases not matched to a gene. The CDR3 is made up of 17 amino acids. Germline V gene lookup returns CDR1 MNHEY and CDR2 SVGAGI. The CDR3 here is CASSYSGTGLKEETQYF. The CDR3 DNA reads TGTGCCAGCAGTTACTCCGGGACAGGCCTTAAGGAGGAGACCCAGTACTTC.

For the CDR3, the DNA is TGCAGCGCCGATGTCCGGGGGGCGGGTGAAAAACTGTTTTTT. Encoded protein: CSADVRGAGEKLFF. This chain uses TRBV29-1 with TRBJ1-4; the D gene is possibly TRBD1 (6 bases). The CDR3 length is 14 residues. Germline loops: CDR1 SQVTM, CDR2 ANQGSEA. V was pared by 7 bases and J by 7 bases, with 19 bases between.

This chain uses TRBV6-6 with TRBJ2-1, with 7 bases matching TRBD1. CDR1 MNHNY and CDR2 SVGAGI come from the germline V gene (reference sequence). The CDR3 contains 16 residues. The J segment lost 9 bases and the V segment lost 6 bases, leaving 17 bases of the junction unmatched. Written as DNA, the CDR3 is TGTGCCAGCAGAACTTGTGTGGAGACACAGGGGTGTGAGCAGTTCTTC. Translated: CASRTCVETQGCEQFF.

The CDR3 sequence is CSARAARGYNEQFF. DNA for the CDR3: TGCAGTGCTAGGGCAGCTAGGGGGTACAATGAGCAGTTCTTC. V gene TRBV20-1 combines with J gene TRBJ2-1; D is perhaps TRBD1 (6 bases). The CDR3 has 14 amino acids. The germline V and J ends were trimmed by 3 bases and 4 bases, with 13 bases remaining between them. The germline gives CDR1 DFQATT, CDR2 SNEGSKA (reference sequence).

This rearrangement joins TRBV20-1 to TRBJ2-1; D not certain. This CDR3 has 14 amino acids. Trimming removed 1 base at V and 0 bases at J, with 7 bases between. Looked up from germline, CDR1 is DFQATT and CDR2 is SNEGSKA (reference sequence). The CDR3: CSARVDGSYNEQFF. In DNA, the CDR3 is TGCAGTGCTAGAGTAGACGGCTCCTACAATGAGCAGTTCTTC.

This clonotype was picked up a small number of times. The chain links TRBV11-2 to TRBJ2-7, with D possibly matching TRBD2 (6 bases). This CDR3 is built from 18 residues. From germline, CDR1 is SGHAT and CDR2 FQNNGV. V lost 6 bases to trimming and J lost 0 bases, with 24 bases between them. Here the CDR3 reads CASSPPLLRLGDSYEQYF. The CDR3 nucleotides read TGTGCCAGCAGTCCACCCCTGCTCCGACTAGGCGACTCCTACGAGCAGTACTTC.

This clonotype was found a few times. V gene TRBV20-1 combines with J gene TRBJ1-1; D not certain. Germline values: CDR1 DFQATT, CDR2 SNEGSKA (reference sequence). This CDR3 has 13 residues. V was pared by 1 base and J by 1 base, with 7 bases between. For the CDR3, the DNA is TGCAGTGCTAGAGTAGACCCGAACACTGAAGCTTTCTTT. This encodes CSARVDPNTEAFF.

This clonotype was counted a few times. V gene TRBV27 combines with J gene TRBJ2-1; TRBD2 might be the D (5 bases). Germline lookup yields CDR1 MNHEY and CDR2 SMNVEV (reference sequence). Trimming left V 3 bases short and J 5 bases short, with 11 bases between. The CDR3 consists of 14 residues. This chain's CDR3 is CASSLLGSNNEQFF. The DNA for the CDR3 is TGTGCCAGCAGTTTGTTAGGGAGTAACAATGAGCAGTTCTTC.